This TCR beta chain was captured in a study of lymphopenia after photon versus proton radiotherapy. As for this clone: The antigen is undetermined.

Here immunoSEQ multiplex PCR was the method, and the copy in TCRdb shows in-frame clones only, minus some. This table has 50,000 to 60,000 clones, about 92% appearing once. Trimming pared 3 bases from V and 4 bases from J, leaving 8 bases between. Germline V gives CDR1 LNHDA, CDR2 SQIVND (reference sequence). The CDR3 sequence is 13 residues long. Study results and caveats: In patients who died, overall survival fell as post-nadir TCR diversity dropped more. Only patients who died were analyzed for survival; proton advantage is unproven. After lymphocyte nadir, photon-treated repertoires showed oligoclonal expansion, especially CD8+ Temra. Relative stability marked proton patients; photon patients lost diversity and naive cells.

The receptor comes from a woman in her thirties or forties with cholangiocarcinoma. The chain recombines TRBV19 with TRBJ2-3; D ambiguous. The material was peripheral blood, obtained from a patient treated with photon-based radiotherapy. CDR3 sequence reads: CASSIGLADTQYF. The CDR3 DNA follows: TGTGCCAGTAGTATCGGGTTGGCAGATACGCAGTATTTT.